This is a list of T cell receptor beta chains from one sample in a study of T-cell memory formation after mild COVID-19. Via MiXCR, TCRdb re-called the 5' RACE reads, giving one row per CDR3 protein. This table holds some 290,000 distinct CDR3 sequences, 15% to 20% found once. The sample comprised PBMCs or a T cell subset sorted from them (not recorded which). The receptors were gathered from a young man who had mild COVID-19 (a few samples of this study predate the infection). Cell type and time point are not known. CDR3s include the opening cysteine and the closing phenylalanine or tryptophan. A D gene is named only where the DNA matches it firmly. Only part of the rows carry a size: once, few, many, or a class if the clone is expanded.

V	size	D	length	J	CDR3	DNA
TRBV4-1	NA	NA	16	TRBJ2-7	CASSQDWRGTLYEQYF	TGCGCCAGCAGCCAAGATTGGCGGGGCACACTCTACGAGCAGTACTTC
TRBV10-2	NA	NA	13	TRBJ2-5	CASEIGQGENQYF	TGCGCCAGCGAGATAGGGCAGGGAGAGAACCAGTACTTC
TRBV7-2	NA	NA	15	TRBJ1-2	CASSPGGGANYGYTF	TGTGCCAGCAGCCCCGGTGGTGGAGCTAACTATGGCTACACCTTC
TRBV7-2	few	NA	15	TRBJ1-5	CASSPDRASNQPQHF	TGTGCCAGCAGCCCTGACAGAGCCAGCAATCAGCCCCAGCATTTT
TRBV27	NA	NA	14	TRBJ2-7	CASSSQGPPYEQYF	TGTGCCAGCAGTTCCCAGGGGCCTCCCTACGAGCAGTACTTC
TRBV10-3	NA	NA	14	TRBJ2-1	CAISGRGEYNEQFF	TGTGCCATCAGTGGGAGGGGGGAATACAATGAGCAGTTCTTC
TRBV7-6	NA	TRBD1	15	TRBJ2-1	CASSETGGQSREQFF	TGTGCCAGCAGCGAAACAGGGGGACAATCCCGCGAGCAGTTCTTC
TRBV12-3/TRBV12-4	NA	NA	13	TRBJ1-2	CASSQSQDYGYTF	TGTGCCAGCAGCCAATCACAGGACTATGGCTACACCTTC
TRBV7-3	NA	NA	13	TRBJ1-1	CASSLGERTEAFF	TGTGCCAGCAGCTTGGGGGAGAGGACTGAAGCTTTCTTT
TRBV14	NA	NA	13	TRBJ2-7	CASSRDMTYEQYF	TGTGCCAGCAGCCGTGATATGACCTACGAGCAGTACTTC
TRBV7-2	once	NA	16	TRBJ2-2	CASSLFGGTNTGELFF	TGTGCCAGCAGCTTATTCGGGGGCACGAACACCGGGGAGCTGTTTTTT
TRBV2	NA	NA	15	TRBJ1-3	CASSGPTALGNTIYF	TGTGCCAGCAGTGGTCCTACAGCTCTCGGAAACACCATATATTTT
TRBV3-1	NA	NA	14	TRBJ1-4	CASSPVPWGEKLFF	TGTGCCAGCAGCCCGGTGCCTTGGGGTGAAAAACTGTTTTTT
TRBV2	few	NA	13	TRBJ1-6	CASSDQGSSPLHF	TGTGCCAGCAGTGACCAGGGGAGTTCACCCCTCCACTTT
TRBV7-8	few	TRBD1	15	TRBJ2-3	CASSSNRDRVTTQYF	TGTGCCAGCAGCTCAAACAGGGACAGGGTTACTACGCAGTATTTT
TRBV7-2	NA	NA	14	TRBJ2-5	CASSYGRSQETQYF	TGTGCCAGCAGCTACGGACGTAGTCAAGAGACCCAGTACTTC
TRBV11-3	few	NA	13	TRBJ2-1	CASSRPGRNEQFF	TGTGCCAGCAGCCGCCCAGGGAGGAATGAGCAGTTCTTC
TRBV9	NA	TRBD1	16	TRBJ2-3	CASSVLPGQGPDTQYF	TGTGCCAGCAGCGTTCTACCGGGACAGGGCCCAGATACGCAGTATTTT
TRBV2	NA	NA	10	TRBJ2-7	CASNGGEQYF	TGTGCCAGCAACGGAGGCGAGCAGTACTTC
TRBV7-9	NA	TRBD1	15	TRBJ2-5	CASSRPTGYQETQYF	TGTGCCAGCAGCCGACCGACAGGGTACCAAGAGACCCAGTACTTC
TRBV20-1	few	NA	13	TRBJ2-7	CSARETSLGEQYF	TGCAGTGCTAGAGAAACCTCCTTGGGGGAGCAGTACTTC
TRBV29-1	NA	TRBD2	15	TRBJ2-3	CSVVGISGGADTQYF	TGCAGCGTTGTGGGAATTAGCGGGGGTGCAGATACGCAGTATTTT
TRBV7-2	few	NA	14	TRBJ1-2	CASSPTSYSEGYTF	TGTGCCAGCAGCCCCACCAGTTATTCAGAAGGCTACACCTTC
TRBV7-6	NA	NA	15	TRBJ2-3	CASSLGLISTDTQYF	TGTGCCAGCAGCTTAGGGCTGATCAGCACAGATACGCAGTATTTT
TRBV24-1	few	TRBD2	12	TRBJ2-5	CATSKRGETQYF	TGTGCCACCAGTAAGCGGGGGGAGACCCAGTACTTC
TRBV5-6	many	NA	14	TRBJ2-7	CASSGGTARDEQYF	TGTGCCAGCAGCGGCGGGACAGCTCGGGACGAGCAGTACTTC
TRBV20-1	NA	NA	11	TRBJ1-1	CSGSLNTEAFF	TGCAGTGGGAGTCTGAACACTGAAGCTTTCTTT
TRBV20-1	NA	NA	14	TRBJ1-1	CSARTGTRNTEAFF	TGCAGTGCTAGAACAGGGACGAGGAACACTGAAGCTTTCTTT
TRBV6-2/TRBV6-3	few	NA	11	TRBJ2-3	CASSNGDTQYF	TGTGCCAGCAGTAACGGAGATACGCAGTATTTT
TRBV6-1	NA	TRBD2	16	TRBJ2-3	CASSEAMGLAHYTQYF	TGTGCCAGCAGTGAAGCGATGGGACTAGCTCATTATACGCAGTATTTT
TRBV7-3	few	TRBD2	14	TRBJ2-7	CASSLQAGAYEQYF	TGTGCCAGCAGCTTGCAAGCGGGGGCCTACGAGCAGTACTTC
TRBV19	NA	NA	14	TRBJ1-2	CASSEKAWNYGYTF	TGTGCCAGTAGTGAGAAGGCTTGGAACTATGGCTACACCTTC
TRBV4-2	NA	NA	14	TRBJ1-2	CASSQDTGLHGYTF	TGTGCCAGCAGCCAAGATACAGGGCTGCATGGCTACACCTTC
TRBV20-1	few	TRBD2	14	TRBJ2-1	CSAGRGGYPNEQFF	TGCAGTGCTGGCCGCGGGGGGTACCCCAATGAGCAGTTCTTC
TRBV28	NA	TRBD2	16	TRBJ2-3	CASTLRAGAETDTQYF	TGTGCCAGCACCTTGAGAGCGGGGGCGGAGACAGATACGCAGTATTTT
TRBV7-2	few	TRBD2	16	TRBJ2-7	CASSRGGASGTYEQYF	TGTGCCAGCAGCCGGGGGGGGGCTAGCGGCACCTACGAGCAGTACTTC
TRBV4-2	NA	NA	14	TRBJ2-1	CASSQDTSFDEQFF	TGTGCCAGCAGCCAGGACACTAGCTTTGATGAGCAGTTCTTC
TRBV5-1	few	TRBD1	17	TRBJ2-6	CASTWDRASTGANVLTF	TGCGCCAGCACCTGGGACAGGGCGTCAACTGGGGCCAACGTCCTGACTTTC
TRBV5-1	few	NA	14	TRBJ2-3	CASSSRQDTDTQYF	TGCGCCAGCAGCTCGAGACAGGACACAGATACGCAGTATTTT
TRBV24-1	NA	NA	17	TRBJ1-2	CATSDLFGWAQNYGYTF	TGTGCCACCAGTGATTTGTTTGGTTGGGCCCAGAACTATGGCTACACCTTC
TRBV5-1	few	TRBD1	16	TRBJ1-2	CASSVGPPGQGFGYTF	TGCGCCAGCAGCGTGGGACCCCCGGGACAGGGGTTTGGCTACACCTTC
TRBV19	few	NA	17	TRBJ1-1	CASSIDLFGGGSAEAFF	TGTGCCAGTAGTATAGATCTATTTGGGGGAGGTTCGGCTGAAGCTTTCTTT
TRBV7-2	NA	TRBD1	15	TRBJ2-3	CASSATSGQGNTQYF	TGTGCCAGCAGCGCCACTTCGGGACAGGGAAATACGCAGTATTTT
TRBV6-1	NA	NA	13	TRBJ1-4	CASRLGGGEKLFF	TGTGCCAGCAGGCTTGGCGGGGGTGAAAAACTGTTTTTT
TRBV6-4	NA	TRBD2	16	TRBJ2-1	CASSAGLAGGSDEQFF	TGTGCCAGCAGCGCTGGACTAGCGGGGGGCAGTGATGAGCAGTTCTTC
TRBV28	NA	NA	17	TRBJ2-2	CASSLLWEHKLTGELFF	TGTGCCAGCAGTTTATTGTGGGAGCATAAGTTAACCGGGGAGCTGTTTTTT
TRBV6-5	few	NA	12	TRBJ2-7	CASSYPWGTEYF	TGTGCCAGCAGTTACCCATGGGGGACGGAGTACTTC
TRBV20-1	NA	TRBD1	14	TRBJ2-1	CSARGTGWGNEQFF	TGCAGTGCTAGAGGGACAGGGTGGGGGAATGAGCAGTTCTTC
TRBV5-1	few	NA	13	TRBJ1-2	CASSLGAGSGYTF	TGCGCCAGCAGCTTGGGGGCAGGGTCTGGCTACACCTTC
TRBV5-1	few	TRBD2	15	TRBJ2-1	CASKRLAGDYNEQFF	TGCGCCAGCAAAAGACTAGCGGGGGACTACAATGAGCAGTTCTTC
TRBV5-1	many	NA	15	TRBJ2-3	CASSLGAGSTDTQYF	TGCGCCAGCAGCTTGGGCGCGGGGAGCACAGATACGCAGTATTTT
TRBV5-1	NA	TRBD1	15	TRBJ2-1	CASRLGVGGGNEQFF	TGCGCCAGCAGACTGGGGGTAGGGGGCGGAAATGAGCAGTTCTTC
TRBV4-1	few	NA	16	TRBJ2-5	CASSQGASLVEETQYF	TGCGCCAGCAGCCAAGGGGCATCCTTAGTGGAAGAGACCCAGTACTTC
TRBV5-1	NA	NA	14	TRBJ2-5	CASSLRTAGETQYF	TGCGCCAGCAGCTTGCGGACGGCGGGAGAGACCCAGTACTTC
TRBV30	NA	NA	11	TRBJ2-7	CAWSTSYEQYF	TGTGCCTGGAGTACGAGTTACGAGCAGTACTTC
TRBV20-1	NA	NA	15	TRBJ1-5	CSAKHGGTKGQPQHF	TGCAGTGCTAAACATGGCGGGACGAAAGGGCAGCCCCAGCATTTT
TRBV12-3/TRBV12-4	NA	TRBD1	16	TRBJ1-2	CASSLWDRGRNYGYTF	TGTGCCAGCAGCCTCTGGGACAGGGGGCGCAACTATGGCTACACCTTC